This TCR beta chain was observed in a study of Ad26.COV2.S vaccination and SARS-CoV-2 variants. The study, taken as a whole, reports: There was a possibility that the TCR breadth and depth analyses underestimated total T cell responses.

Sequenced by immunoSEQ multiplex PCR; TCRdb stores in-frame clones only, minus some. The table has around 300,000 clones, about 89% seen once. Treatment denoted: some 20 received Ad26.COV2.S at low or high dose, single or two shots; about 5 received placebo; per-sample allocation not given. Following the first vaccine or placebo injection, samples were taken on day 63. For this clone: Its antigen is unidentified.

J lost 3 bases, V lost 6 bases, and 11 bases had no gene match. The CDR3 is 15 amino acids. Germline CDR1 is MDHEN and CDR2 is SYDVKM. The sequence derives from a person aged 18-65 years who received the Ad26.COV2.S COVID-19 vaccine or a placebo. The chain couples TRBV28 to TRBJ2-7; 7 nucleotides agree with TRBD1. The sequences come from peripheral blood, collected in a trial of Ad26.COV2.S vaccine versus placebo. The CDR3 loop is CASSPTGKSLYEQYF. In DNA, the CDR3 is TGTGCCAGCAGCCCGACAGGGAAGTCCCTCTACGAGCAGTACTTC.